These 4 T cell receptor beta chains share one sample of origin, sequenced in a study of blood T cell repertoires in COVID-19. Libraries were prepared by immunoSEQ multiplex PCR; TCRdb keeps only in-frame clonotypes and omits some of them. The sample records approximately 70,000 clones, roughly 80% being singletons. The specimen sequenced was peripheral blood. The receptors originated from a woman older than 75 with acute or convalescent COVID-19.

The V call is TRBV9, the J call TRBJ2-7; 11 nucleotides line up with TRBD2. The CDR3 runs 15 residues. Germline V CDR1 and CDR2: SGDLS, YYNGEE. The V and J ends lost 2 bases and 4 bases, in that order; junction bases with no gene match: 5. CDR3 DNA: TGTGCCAGCAGCGTCGAACTAGCGGGGGCGTACGAGCAGTACTTC. Amino acids: CASSVELAGAYEQYF.

This chain uses TRBV9 with TRBJ1-2, with 7 bases that match TRBD1. Germline V CDR1 and CDR2: SGDLS, YYNGEE. The CDR3 totals 14 residues. The V gene end was trimmed by 2 bases and the J gene end by 5 bases; junction bases not matched to a gene: 6. CDR3 amino acids: CASSVITGAYGYTF. CDR3 sequence (DNA): TGTGCCAGCAGCGTTATTACAGGGGCTTATGGCTACACCTTC.

This chain connects TRBV7-2 to TRBJ1-2; possibly TRBD1 for D (5 bases). In germline, CDR1 is SGHTA, CDR2 FQGNSA. The CDR3 runs 14 residues. V gave up 5 bases and J gave up 4 bases, with 14 bases separating them. Here the CDR3 DNA reads TGTGCCAGCAGCCAGGTCAGGGAGGGCTATGGCTACACCTTC. Amino acids: CASSQVREGYGYTF.

This clone occurred once. The chain recombines TRBV6-1 with TRBJ1-6; D remains unclear. Trimming removed 2 bases from V and 9 bases from J, with 11 bases in between. CDR3 length: 14 residues. Germline CDR1 reads MNHNS; CDR2 reads SASEGT. The CDR3 DNA is TGTGCCAGCAGTGAAAGGACTGGAAGTTCACCCCTCCACTTT. It yields the protein CASSERTGSSPLHF.